Detailed here is one T cell receptor beta chain. The data stem from a study of cytomegalovirus exposure and HLA in healthy donors. It was with 60 Vbeta and 13 Jbeta primers that the PCR ran. Original handling: Some 9.9 million shared chains were among about 80 million unique TCR beta chains counted in a later analysis. Clones were read by immunoSEQ multiplex PCR, and TCRdb kept only the in-frame ones, dropping some. V and J calls and clone size come straight from that table; D and trimming were deduced from the DNA. The sample totals around 63,000 clones. Trimming removed 5 bases at V and 1 base at J, with 13 bases between. Germline V gene data show CDR1 as SGHNT and CDR2 as YENEEA. CDR3 length equals 15 residues.

The rearrangement uses TRBV11-3 and TRBJ2-3, with D possibly TRBD1 on 5 matching bases. This TCR was sampled from a woman aged 25 to 45 in good health and CMV-seronegative. What was sequenced was PBMCs. Here the CDR3 DNA reads TGTGCCAGCAGCCAGAGGCAGGGTGGCACAGATACGCAGTATTTT. It translates to CASSQRQGGTDTQYF.